Sequencing of this T cell receptor (beta chain) was carried out in a study of blood T cell repertoires in COVID-19. Study information: Samples of COVID-19 (acute and convalescent) were obtained from the United States, Italy and Spain.

Seattle enrolled patients during active infection and tracked them longitudinally. Original processing methods: From reference gene primer amplification, estimates of nucleated cell counts were derived. Assay: immunoSEQ multiplex PCR; the TCRdb copy retains only in-frame clones and omits some. The DNA gave D and trimming, while V, J and clone size come from that table. This sample yields about 230,000 clones, of which more than 75% are seen a single time; approximately 10% belongs to the top ten. CDR3 length: 15 amino acids. Trimming removed 3 bases from V and 0 bases from J, with 10 bases in between. The germline V gene encodes CDR1 SGHNT and CDR2 YYREEE (reference sequence).

This clonotype originated in a middle-aged man with COVID-19, enrolled during active disease. Sequencing was done on a sample of peripheral blood. The rearrangement links TRBV5-4 to TRBJ2-1, with D possibly being TRBD2 (6 bases). CDR3: CASSSSVGSYNEQFF. Here the CDR3 DNA reads TGTGCCAGCAGCTCTAGCGTCGGCTCCTACAATGAGCAGTTCTTC.